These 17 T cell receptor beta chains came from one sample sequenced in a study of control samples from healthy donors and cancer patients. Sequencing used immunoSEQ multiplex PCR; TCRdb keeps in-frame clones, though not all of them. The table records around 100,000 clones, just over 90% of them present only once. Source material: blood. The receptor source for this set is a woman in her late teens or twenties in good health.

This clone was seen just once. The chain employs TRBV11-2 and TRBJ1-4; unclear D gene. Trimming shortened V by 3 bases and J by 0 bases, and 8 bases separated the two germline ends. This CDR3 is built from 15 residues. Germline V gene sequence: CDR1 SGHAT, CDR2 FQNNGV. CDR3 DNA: TGTGCCAGCAGCTTTAGAGAGACAACTAATGAAAAACTGTTTTTT. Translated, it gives CASSFRETTNEKLFF.

The CDR3 DNA follows: TGTGCCAGCAGCTCCACAGGGGGCAACTATGGCTACACCTTC. It is translated as CASSSTGGNYGYTF. The chain joins TRBV7-2 to TRBJ1-2; 9 nucleotides match TRBD1. There are 14 residues in the CDR3. Germline CDR1 and CDR2: SGHTA and FQGNSA. V lost 4 bases to trimming and J lost 2 bases; unmatched junction nucleotides: 2.

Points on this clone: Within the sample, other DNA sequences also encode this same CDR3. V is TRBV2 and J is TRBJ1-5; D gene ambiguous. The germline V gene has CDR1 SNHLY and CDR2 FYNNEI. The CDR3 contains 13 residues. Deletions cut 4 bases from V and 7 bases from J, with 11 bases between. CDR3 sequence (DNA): TGTGCCAGCAGTGTTTCTGGTAACCAGCCCCAGCATTTT. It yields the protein CASSVSGNQPQHF.

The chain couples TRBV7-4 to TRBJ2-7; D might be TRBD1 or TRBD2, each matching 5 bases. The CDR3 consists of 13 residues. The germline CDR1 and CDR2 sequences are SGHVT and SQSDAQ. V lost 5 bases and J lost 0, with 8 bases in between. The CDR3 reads CASSPGHSYEQYF. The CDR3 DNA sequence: TGTGCCAGCAGCCCGGGGCACTCCTACGAGCAGTACTTC. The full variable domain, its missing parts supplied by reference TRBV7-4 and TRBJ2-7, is GAGVSQSPRYKVAKRGRDVALRCDSISGHVTLYWYRQTLGQGSEVLTYSQSDAQRDKSGRPSGRFSAERPERSVSTLKIQRTEQGDSAVYLCASSPGHSYEQYFGPGTRLTVT.

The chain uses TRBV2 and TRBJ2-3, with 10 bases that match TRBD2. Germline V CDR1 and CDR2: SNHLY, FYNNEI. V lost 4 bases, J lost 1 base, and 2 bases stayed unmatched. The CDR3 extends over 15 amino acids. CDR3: CASSVLAGGTDTQYF. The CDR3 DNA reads TGTGCCAGCAGTGTGCTAGCGGGGGGCACAGATACGCAGTATTTT.

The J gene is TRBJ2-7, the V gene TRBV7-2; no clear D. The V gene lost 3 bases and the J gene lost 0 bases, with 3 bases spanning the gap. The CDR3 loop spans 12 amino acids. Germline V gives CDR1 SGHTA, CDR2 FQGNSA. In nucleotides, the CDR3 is TGTGCCAGCAGCTTCGGCTCCTACGAGCAGTACTTC. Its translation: CASSFGSYEQYF.

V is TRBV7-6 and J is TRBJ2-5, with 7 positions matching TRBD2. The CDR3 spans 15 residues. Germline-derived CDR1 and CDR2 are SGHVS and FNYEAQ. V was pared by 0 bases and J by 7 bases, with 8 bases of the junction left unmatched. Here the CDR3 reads CASSLAGGTGGTQYF. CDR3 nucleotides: TGTGCCAGCAGCTTAGCGGGGGGGACTGGCGGGACCCAGTACTTC.

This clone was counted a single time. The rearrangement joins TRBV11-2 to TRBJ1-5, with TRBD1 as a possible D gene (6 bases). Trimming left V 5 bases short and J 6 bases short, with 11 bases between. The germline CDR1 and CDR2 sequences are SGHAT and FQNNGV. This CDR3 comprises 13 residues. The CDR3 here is CASSPGQIQPQHF. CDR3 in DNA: TGTGCCAGCAGCCCTGGACAGATTCAGCCCCAGCATTTT. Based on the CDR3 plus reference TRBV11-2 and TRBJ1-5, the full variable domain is EAGVAQSPRYKIIEKRQSVAFWCNPISGHATLYWYQQILGQGPKLLIQFQNNGVVDDSQLPKDRFSAERLKGVDSTLKIQPAKLEDSAVYLCASSPGQIQPQHFGDGTRLSIL.

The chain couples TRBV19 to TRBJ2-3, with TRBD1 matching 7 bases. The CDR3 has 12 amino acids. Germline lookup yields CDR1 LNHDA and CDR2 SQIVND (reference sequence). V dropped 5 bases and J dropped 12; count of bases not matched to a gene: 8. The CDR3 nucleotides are TGTGCCAGTAGTGGGACAGTCTCCTATCAGTATTTT. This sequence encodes CASSGTVSYQYF.

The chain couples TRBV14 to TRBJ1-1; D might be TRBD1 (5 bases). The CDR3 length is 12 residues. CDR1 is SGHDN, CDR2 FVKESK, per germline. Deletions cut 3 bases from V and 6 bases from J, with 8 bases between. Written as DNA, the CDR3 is TGTGCCAGCAGCCACGGGGGAGCTGAAGCTTTCTTT. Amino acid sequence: CASSHGGAEAFF.

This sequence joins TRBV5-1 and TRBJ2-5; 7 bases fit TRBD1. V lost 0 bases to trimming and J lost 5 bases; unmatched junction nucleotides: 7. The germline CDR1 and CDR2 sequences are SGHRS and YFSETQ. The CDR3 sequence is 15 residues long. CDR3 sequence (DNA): TGCGCCAGCAGCTTGGAGGGGGCGCGGGCGGAGACCCAGTACTTC. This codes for CASSLEGARAETQYF.

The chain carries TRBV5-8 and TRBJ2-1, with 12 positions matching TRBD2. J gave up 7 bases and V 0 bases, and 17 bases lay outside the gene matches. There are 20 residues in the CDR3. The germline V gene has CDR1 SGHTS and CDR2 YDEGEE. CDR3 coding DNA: TGTGCCAGCAGCTTGGAGTACTATCGACAGACTAGCGGGGGTGGTAATGAGCAGTTCTTC. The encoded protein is CASSLEYYRQTSGGGNEQFF.

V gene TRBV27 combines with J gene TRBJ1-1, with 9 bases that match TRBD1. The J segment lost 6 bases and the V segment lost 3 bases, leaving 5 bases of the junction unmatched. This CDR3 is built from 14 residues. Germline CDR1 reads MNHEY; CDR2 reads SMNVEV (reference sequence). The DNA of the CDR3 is TGTGCCAGCAGTTTGTACAGGGGGCAACCTGAAGCTTTCTTT. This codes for CASSLYRGQPEAFF.

The CDR3 DNA reads as TGCGCCAGCAGCCCCCCCAGGGTCCCTGAAGCTTTCTTT. Translation gives CASSPPRVPEAFF. The V gene is TRBV23-1, the J gene TRBJ1-1; tentatively, D is TRBD1 (5 bases). TRBV23-1 counts as an open reading frame of uncertain function. Trimming shortened V by 6 bases and J by 6 bases, and 14 bases separated the two germline ends. The CDR3 is made up of 13 amino acids.

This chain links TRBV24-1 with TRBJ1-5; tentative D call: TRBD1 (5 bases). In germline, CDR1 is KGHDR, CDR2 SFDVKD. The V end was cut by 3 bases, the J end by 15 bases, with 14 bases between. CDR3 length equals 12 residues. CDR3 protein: CATSDLGGVTHF. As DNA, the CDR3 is TGTGCCACCAGTGATCTGGGGGGGGTTACGCATTTT.

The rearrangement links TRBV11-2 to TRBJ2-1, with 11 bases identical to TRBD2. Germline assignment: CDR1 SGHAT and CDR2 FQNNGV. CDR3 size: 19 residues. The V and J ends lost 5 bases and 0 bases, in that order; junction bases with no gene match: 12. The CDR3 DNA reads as TGTGCCAGCAGCACTTCAGGGACTAGCGGTCGGAGCTCCTACAATGAGCAGTTCTTC. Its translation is CASSTSGTSGRSSYNEQFF.

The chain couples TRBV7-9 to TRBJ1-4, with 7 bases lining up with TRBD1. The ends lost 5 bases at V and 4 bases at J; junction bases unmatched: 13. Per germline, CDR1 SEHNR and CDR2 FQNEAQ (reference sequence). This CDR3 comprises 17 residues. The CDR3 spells CASSLGMSGTVNEKLFF. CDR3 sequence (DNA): TGTGCCAGCAGCCTTGGCATGTCCGGGACAGTTAATGAAAAACTGTTTTTT.